The rows below give T cell receptor beta chains drawn from one sample of a study of blood T cell repertoires in COVID-19. Measured with immunoSEQ multiplex PCR; TCRdb has only the in-frame clones, and not every one. The table includes tens of thousands of clones, about 80% detected once. Sequencing was done on a sample of peripheral blood. These receptors were taken from a man between 60 and 70 years old with acute or convalescent COVID-19. The conserved cysteine and the conserved F or W are not part of the CDR3 here. D genes are given only for firm matches.

v_gene,d_gene,CDR3aa
TRBV7-3,NA,ASSLSVVGQGGNTEAF
TRBV5-1,TRBD2,ASSILAGGPTDTQY
TRBV7-2,NA,ASSLVRGRSYEQY
TRBV15,NA,ATSRDEVLSSGNTIY
TRBV18,NA,ASSPRNSGNTIY
TRBV30,TRBD1,AWRAFGTGNGYT
TRBV27,TRBD2,ASSFPPRTSGGNEQF
TRBV9,NA,ASNTDPGNFSPLH
TRBV27,TRBD2,ASSLSEGGEQY
TRBV6-6,NA,ASGGGHQETQY
TRBV13,TRBD2,ASSFASGGGDTQY
TRBV5-1,TRBD2,ASSPTSGVSGELF
TRBV5-1,TRBD1,ASRRGREDTQY
TRBV10-3,TRBD1,AITPEQGVGYT
TRBV9,NA,ASSVAGNTIY
TRBV6-5,TRBD1,ASRSGTGLNQPQH
TRBV9,TRBD2,ASSVAGRGGYNEQF
TRBV28,TRBD1,ASSLSDRGHEQY
TRBV30,NA,AWSVLRETQY
TRBV28,NA,ASSLFPGSGANVLT
TRBV9,NA,ASSLPGGVQETQY
TRBV9,TRBD2,ASSGGGIGTDTQY
TRBV18,TRBD1,ATSTGENSGNTIY
TRBV12-3/TRBV12-4,NA,ASSPGLQTEQF
TRBV5-4,NA,ASSLVPREKLF